These T cell receptor beta chains were read from a single sample in a study of T cells after yellow fever vaccination. TCRdb itself ran the 5' RACE reads through MiXCR, one entry per CDR3 protein. This sample yields 400,000 or so distinct CDR3 sequences, of which around 20% are seen a single time; 18% belongs to the top ten. The sequencing used PBMCs, collected before the yellow fever booster vaccination. The receptors originated from a young man who received the YFV17D yellow fever vaccine. Both conserved end residues are part of each CDR3. A D gene is named only where the DNA matches it firmly. The listing skips clone size in some rows; elsewhere it reads once, few, many or a size class.

V gene	D gene	clone size	J gene	CDR3 protein	CDR3 DNA
TRBV29-1	TRBD1	-	TRBJ2-1	CSVGGTASYNEQFF	TGCAGCGTTGGTGGGACAGCCTCCTACAATGAGCAGTTCTTC
TRBV24-1	TRBD1	-	TRBJ2-2	CATSSAGTGDTGELFF	TGTGCCACCTCTTCGGCCGGGACAGGGGACACCGGGGAGCTGTTTTTT
TRBV6-6	-	many	TRBJ2-6	CASLGSGANVLTF	TGTGCCAGCCTAGGGTCTGGGGCCAACGTCCTGACTTTC
TRBV11-2	-	-	TRBJ2-5	CASSLAGSWSRQETQYF	TGTGCCAGCAGCTTAGCCGGGTCGTGGAGCCGCCAAGAGACCCAGTACTTC
TRBV6-5	TRBD1	few	TRBJ2-2	CASHDLGGADTGELFF	TGTGCCAGCCATGATCTAGGGGGCGCCGACACCGGGGAGCTGTTTTTT
TRBV6-5	-	few	TRBJ1-4	CASRGQTNEKLFF	TGTGCCAGCAGGGGACAAACTAATGAAAAACTGTTTTTT
TRBV7-3	-	few	TRBJ2-3	CASSLFLRTATDTQYF	TGTGCCAGCAGCTTATTCTTAAGGACTGCCACAGATACGCAGTATTTT
TRBV7-9	-	-	TRBJ1-2	CASSLVGLGYGYTF	TGTGCCAGCAGCTTAGTAGGGCTTGGGTATGGCTACACCTTC
TRBV5-1	-	few	TRBJ1-1	CASSLEADGDTEAFF	TGCGCCAGCAGCTTGGAAGCGGATGGGGACACTGAAGCTTTCTTT
TRBV24-1	-	-	TRBJ1-4	CATGSRDLESEKLFF	TGTGCCACGGGGTCCAGGGACCTGGAGAGCGAGAAACTGTTTTTT
TRBV4-2	-	few	TRBJ2-2	CASSHKPGPYTHTGELFF	TGTGCCAGCAGCCATAAGCCCGGGCCCTACACACACACCGGGGAGCTGTTTTTT
TRBV5-1	-	-	TRBJ2-7	CASSLLGGEQYF	TGCGCCAGCAGCTTGTTGGGCGGCGAGCAGTACTTC
TRBV7-2	TRBD1	-	TRBJ1-1	CASRITGVANTEAFF	TGTGCCAGCCGAATTACAGGGGTGGCGAACACTGAAGCTTTCTTT
TRBV7-2	-	-	TRBJ2-7	CASSLAFRGGEQYF	TGTGCCAGCAGCTTAGCGTTCAGGGGGGGCGAGCAGTACTTC
TRBV2	TRBD1	few	TRBJ2-7	CASTVTGDYYEQYF	TGTGCCAGCACAGTGACAGGGGATTACTACGAGCAGTACTTC
TRBV6-2/TRBV6-3	-	few	TRBJ1-5	CASSSSGQGQYSNQPQHF	-
TRBV5-1	-	-	TRBJ1-5	CASRAHRNQPQHF	TGCGCCAGCAGAGCACACCGCAATCAGCCCCAGCATTTT
TRBV7-2	-	few	TRBJ2-3	CASSHAAGGITDTQYF	TGTGCCAGCAGCCACGCCGCGGGCGGAATCACAGATACGCAGTATTTT
TRBV10-2	-	-	TRBJ2-2	CASSAFSDTGELFF	TGCGCCAGCAGTGCTTTCTCAGACACCGGGGAGCTGTTTTTT
TRBV4-2	TRBD2	once	TRBJ2-7	CASSQEAGRNEQYF	TGTGCCAGCAGCCAAGAAGCGGGGCGGAACGAGCAGTACTTC
TRBV6-1	TRBD1	-	TRBJ1-2	CASSEAGQGMGYTF	TGTGCCAGCAGTGAAGCAGGACAGGGGATGGGCTACACCTTC
TRBV3-1	TRBD1	few	TRBJ1-1	CASSRWDSRYTEAFF	TGTGCCAGCAGCCGTTGGGACAGCCGATACACTGAAGCTTTCTTT
TRBV4-1	-	few	TRBJ1-1	CASRRGDGEAFF	TGCGCCAGCAGGAGGGGGGATGGTGAAGCTTTCTTT
TRBV19	-	few	TRBJ1-5	CASRYLRPHSNQPQHF	TGTGCCAGTAGGTATCTGCGACCTCATAGCAATCAGCCCCAGCATTTT
TRBV7-2	-	few	TRBJ2-3	CASSLEQAIDTQYF	TGTGCCAGCAGCTTAGAACAGGCAATAGATACGCAGTATTTT